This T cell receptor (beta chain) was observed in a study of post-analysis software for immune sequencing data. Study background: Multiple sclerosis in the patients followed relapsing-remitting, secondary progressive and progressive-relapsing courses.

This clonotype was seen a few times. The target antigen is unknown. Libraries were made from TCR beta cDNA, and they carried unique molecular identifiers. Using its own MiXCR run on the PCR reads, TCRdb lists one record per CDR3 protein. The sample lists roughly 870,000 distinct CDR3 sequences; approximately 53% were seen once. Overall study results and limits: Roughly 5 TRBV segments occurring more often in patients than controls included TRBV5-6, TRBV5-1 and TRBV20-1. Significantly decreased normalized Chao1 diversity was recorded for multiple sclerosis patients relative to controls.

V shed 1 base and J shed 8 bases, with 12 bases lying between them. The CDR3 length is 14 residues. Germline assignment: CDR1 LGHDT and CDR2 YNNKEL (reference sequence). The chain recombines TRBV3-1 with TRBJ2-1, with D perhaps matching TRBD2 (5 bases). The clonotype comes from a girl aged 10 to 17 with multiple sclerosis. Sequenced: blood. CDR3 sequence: CASSQGGEGYEQFF. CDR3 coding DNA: TGTGCCAGCAGCCAAGGGGGAGAAGGCTATGAGCAGTTCTTC.